The 32 T cell receptor beta chains in this list originate from one sample, sequenced in a study of CD8+ T cells in alopecia areata. Stated treatment: oral pan-JAK inhibitor, 5-10 mg twice daily. cDNA reverse transcribed from extracted RNA served as the sequencing template. Repertoires were generated with immunoSEQ multiplex PCR, while TCRdb's copy carries only in-frame clones and drops some. The table lists about 270,000 clones, 60% of them singletons, with 0.93% in the top ten. Sequencing was performed on CD4+ T cells sorted from blood, taken around week 54, from a patient treated with tofacitinib. These receptors were obtained from a human donor with alopecia areata.

J is TRBJ2-1 and V is TRBV5-1; unclear D gene. Trimming stripped 0 bases from V and 7 bases from J, with 8 bases between. Looked up from germline, CDR1 is SGHRS and CDR2 is YFSETQ. The CDR3 loop spans 13 amino acids. CDR3 protein: CASSLAGLNEQFF. The CDR3 DNA is TGCGCCAGCAGCTTGGCGGGCCTTAATGAGCAGTTCTTC.

The CDR3 spells CASSQDRRIGEQYF. Here the CDR3 DNA reads TGTGCCAGCAGCCAAGACAGGAGAATTGGAGAGCAGTACTTC. The rearrangement links TRBV4-2 to TRBJ2-7, with no clear D. The CDR3 contains 14 residues. The V and J ends lost 0 bases and 7 bases respectively, with 13 bases between them. CDR1 LGHNA and CDR2 YNFKEQ come from the germline V gene.

This chain connects TRBV5-4 to TRBJ2-7; the match to TRBD2 covers 9 bases. V dropped 0 bases and J dropped 6; count of bases not matched to a gene: 7. The CDR3 runs to 15 residues. CDR1 SGHNT and CDR2 YYREEE come from the germline V gene (reference sequence). CDR3 sequence reads: CASSLELAGNGEQYF. CDR3 bases: TGTGCCAGCAGCTTGGAGCTAGCGGGGAACGGCGAGCAGTACTTC.

The rearrangement links TRBV7-6 to TRBJ2-5; D remains ambiguous. Germline values: CDR1 SGHVS, CDR2 FNYEAQ. V was trimmed by 4 bases and J by 5 bases, leaving 14 bases between them. This CDR3 spans 14 amino acids. CDR3 amino acids: CASSSGKGLETQYF. In nucleotides, the CDR3 is TGTGCCAGCAGCTCCGGCAAGGGCTTGGAGACCCAGTACTTC.

Concerning this clone itself: The germline gene is not matched at one end of the junction; a read error may be the cause. The chain employs TRBV7-3 and TRBJ1-4, with a weak D call TRBD1 (6 bases). CDR1 and CDR2 (germline): SGHTA, FQGTGA. The CDR3 is made up of 12 amino acids. The CDR3 sequence: CASSFLGARTVF. DNA for the CDR3: TGTGCCAGCAGCTTTCTGGGGGCGAGGACTGTTTTT.

The chain couples TRBV30 to TRBJ2-1; 15 bases are a match to TRBD2. The CDR3 is 16 amino acids. Trimming took 5 bases from V and 4 from J; bases not matched to a gene: 6. From germline, CDR1 is GTSNPN and CDR2 SVGIG (reference sequence). The CDR3 loop is CAWVPGLAGGYNEQFF. The DNA of the CDR3 is TGTGCCTGGGTCCCGGGACTAGCGGGGGGTTACAATGAGCAGTTCTTC.

The sample holds a few counts of this clone. V usage is TRBV7-2 and J usage is TRBJ2-7; 11 nucleotides match TRBD2. V was clipped by 3 bases and J by 6 bases; unmatched bases: 1. The germline gives CDR1 SGHTA, CDR2 FQGNSA. This CDR3 spans 13 amino acids. CDR3: CASSFGTSGEQYF. DNA for the CDR3: TGTGCCAGCAGCTTCGGGACTAGCGGCGAGCAGTACTTC.

The chain couples TRBV6-1 to TRBJ1-4; D not resolved. CDR1 and CDR2 (germline): MNHNS, SASEGT. The CDR3 runs 12 residues. Trimming took off 3 bases at V and 6 bases at J, with 5 bases between the two ends. CDR3 sequence (DNA): TGTGCCAGCAGTGATTGGGATGAAAAACTGTTTTTT. The encoded protein is CASSDWDEKLFF.

This chain joins TRBV19 and TRBJ2-1; D gene ambiguous. Trimming removed 5 bases at V and 4 bases at J, with 6 bases between. Germline loops: CDR1 LNHDA, CDR2 SQIVND (reference sequence). This CDR3 is 12 amino acids long. The CDR3 nucleotides are TGTGCCAGTAGTGGACGGTACAATGAGCAGTTCTTC. Amino acid sequence: CASSGRYNEQFF.

The chain has TRBV2 and TRBJ2-6; 9 bases align to TRBD1. The V and J ends lost 9 bases and 2 bases, in that order; junction bases with no gene match: 11. The CDR3 covers 17 residues. Germline V gene lookup returns CDR1 SNHLY and CDR2 FYNNEI. The CDR3 sequence is CASFVIRDRAGANVLTF. The CDR3, as DNA: TGTGCCAGTTTTGTAATCCGGGACAGGGCTGGGGCCAACGTCCTGACTTTC. Looking up the rest from reference TRBV2 and TRBJ2-6 gives the full variable domain: EPEVTQTPSHQVTQMGQEVILRCVPISNHLYFYWYRQILGQKVEFLVSFYNNEISEKSEIFDDQFSVERPDGSNFTLKIRSTKLEDSAMYFCASFVIRDRAGANVLTFGAGSRLTVL.

The rearrangement joins TRBV15 to TRBJ1-5; D is undetermined. The germline V gene has CDR1 LNHNV and CDR2 YYDKDF (reference sequence). Deletions cut 1 base from V and 9 bases from J, with 7 bases between. The CDR3 runs to 12 residues. The CDR3 here is CATSRAGGPQHF. The CDR3 DNA sequence: TGTGCCACCAGCAGAGCGGGAGGGCCCCAGCATTTT.

The rearrangement joins TRBV30 to TRBJ2-7; perhaps TRBD1 as D (5 bases). Trimming removed 4 bases from V and 4 bases from J, with 8 bases in between. The germline V gene has CDR1 GTSNPN and CDR2 SVGIG (reference sequence). This CDR3 contains 11 residues. Here the CDR3 reads CAWKQDYEQYF. The CDR3 bases are TGTGCCTGGAAACAGGATTACGAGCAGTACTTC.

J is TRBJ2-5 and V is TRBV5-1, with 13 bases that match TRBD2. The trim removed 3 bases at V and 2 bases at J, leaving 4 bases unmatched. CDR3 size: 16 residues. Germline CDR1 SGHRS, CDR2 YFSETQ. The CDR3 here is CASSWGLAGPQETQYF. The DNA for the CDR3 is TGCGCCAGCAGCTGGGGACTAGCGGGACCTCAAGAGACCCAGTACTTC.

This chain joins TRBV30 and TRBJ1-1; 7 bases align to TRBD1. Germline V gene data show CDR1 as GTSNPN and CDR2 as SVGIG (reference sequence). This CDR3 spans 13 amino acids. Trimming at V came to 3 bases and at J to 4 bases, leaving 5 bases not matched to a gene. The CDR3 nucleotides read TGTGCCTGGAGGAAGGGGGCAGGCACTGAAGCTTTCTTT. Its translation: CAWRKGAGTEAFF. The variable domain in full, with the rest retrieved from reference TRBV30 and TRBJ1-1, is SQTIHQWPATLVQPVGSPLSLECTVEGTSNPNLYWYRQAAGRGLQLLFYSVGIGQISSEVPQNLSASRPQDRQFILSSKKLLLSDSGFYLCAWRKGAGTEAFFGQGTRLTVV.

This clone has a handful of counts. The chain has TRBV10-3 and TRBJ1-1; D is possibly TRBD1 (5 bases). V was cut by 3 bases and J by 1 base, with 9 bases left in between. Germline V gene sequence: CDR1 ENHRY, CDR2 SYGVKD. This CDR3 comprises 14 residues. CDR3 nucleotide sequence: TGTGCCATCAGTGACCGGGGCGGGAACACTGAAGCTTTCTTT. This codes for CAISDRGGNTEAFF.

The V and J genes are TRBV5-4 and TRBJ2-2; D call uncertain. The CDR3 extends over 15 amino acids. Between the trimmed V and J ends, which lost 1 base and 0 bases, there was a span of 7 bases. In germline, CDR1 is SGHNT, CDR2 YYREEE (reference sequence). CDR3 loop: CASSLSPANTGELFF. In DNA, the CDR3 is TGTGCCAGCAGCTTGTCCCCAGCGAACACCGGGGAGCTGTTTTTT.

This clone was found a few times. The genes are TRBV6-1 and TRBJ2-1, with TRBD1 matching 8 bases. Unmatched junction bases numbered 7, after V lost 1 base and J lost 2 bases. The germline V gene encodes CDR1 MNHNS and CDR2 SASEGT. CDR3 size: 17 residues. Written as DNA, the CDR3 is TGTGCCAGCAGTGAAGACGTGGGGGGACAGGCCTACAATGAGCAGTTCTTC. Translation: CASSEDVGGQAYNEQFF.

This clone was recorded only once. This chain connects TRBV7-9 to TRBJ1-5; D possibly corresponds to TRBD1 (5 bases). V was shortened by 4 bases and J by 1 base, with 8 bases between the two germline ends. This CDR3 contains 14 residues. Germline V gene lookup returns CDR1 SEHNR and CDR2 FQNEAQ (reference sequence). In DNA, the CDR3 is TGTGCCAGCAGCTCAGGGACCAGCAATCAGCCCCAGCATTTT. Amino acids: CASSSGTSNQPQHF.

This rearrangement joins TRBV27 to TRBJ2-7; D is perhaps TRBD2 (5 bases). Germline V gives CDR1 MNHEY, CDR2 SMNVEV (reference sequence). V lost 2 bases and J lost 4, with 15 bases in between. The CDR3 totals 15 residues. The CDR3 bases are TGTGCCAGCAGTTTAGGCGGGCAGCCGAAATACGAGCAGTACTTC. Its protein product is CASSLGGQPKYEQYF.

The chain has TRBV7-3 and TRBJ1-5; D gene unclear. The CDR3 runs 15 residues. V was pared by 5 bases and J by 4 bases, with 15 bases between. Per the germline V gene, CDR1 is SGHTA and CDR2 is FQGTGA. The CDR3 protein is CASSPVNGWNQPQHF. The CDR3 DNA reads TGTGCCAGCAGCCCCGTAAATGGATGGAATCAGCCCCAGCATTTT.

The genes are TRBV6-5 and TRBJ2-1, with a tentative D call TRBD1 (6 bases). The CDR3 consists of 14 residues. Germline V CDR1 and CDR2: MNHEY, SVGAGI. Trimming took off 6 bases at V and 4 bases at J, with 13 bases between the two ends. The DNA for the CDR3 is TGTGCCAGCAGGCTCGGGACACAATACAATGAGCAGTTCTTC. As protein: CASRLGTQYNEQFF.

The chain links TRBV6-5 to TRBJ2-5; 7 bases line up with TRBD2. Germline CDR1 reads MNHEY; CDR2 reads SVGAGI. This CDR3 contains 13 residues. V shed 2 bases, J shed 5 bases, and the junction held 2 bases outside the gene matches. CDR3 in amino acids: CASSYREGETQYF. CDR3 DNA sequence: TGTGCCAGCAGTTACAGGGAGGGGGAGACCCAGTACTTC.

The chain employs TRBV30 and TRBJ1-2; possibly TRBD1 for D (5 bases). Germline V gene data show CDR1 as GTSNPN and CDR2 as SVGIG (reference sequence). The V end was cut by 1 base, the J end by 4 bases, with 13 bases between. CDR3 length equals 14 residues. Written as DNA, the CDR3 is TGTGCCTGGAGTGCCGGTGGGGGAGCCTATGGCTACACCTTC. Its translation: CAWSAGGGAYGYTF.

The V and J genes are TRBV7-9 and TRBJ1-1, with D unresolved. The germline V gene has CDR1 SEHNR and CDR2 FQNEAQ (reference sequence). Trimming removed 5 bases at V and 1 base at J, with 8 bases between. CDR3 length equals 13 residues. The chain's CDR3 is CASSVPWNTEAFF. Written as DNA, the CDR3 is TGTGCCAGCAGCGTTCCGTGGAACACTGAAGCTTTCTTT.

V and J are TRBV27 and TRBJ2-2; 7 nucleotides line up with TRBD2. Germline assignment: CDR1 MNHEY and CDR2 SMNVEV (reference sequence). With 7 bases clipped from V and 0 bases from J, the junction kept 8 bases outside the gene matches. The CDR3 is made up of 16 amino acids. CDR3 residues: CASTPGAGSNTGELFF. The CDR3 DNA sequence: TGTGCCAGCACTCCAGGAGCGGGATCGAACACCGGGGAGCTGTTTTTT.

The CDR3 DNA is TGTGCCAGCAGCTTCGGCTCCCCGATAAGAGCTGAAGCTTTCTTT. This translates into CASSFGSPIRAEAFF. The chain employs TRBV5-4 and TRBJ1-1, with D hard to call. The CDR3 is made up of 15 amino acids. CDR1 is SGHNT and CDR2 is YYREEE in the germline V gene (reference sequence). Deletions cut 2 bases from V and 6 bases from J, with 17 bases between. The full variable domain, its missing parts supplied by reference TRBV5-4 and TRBJ1-1, is ETGVTQSPTHLIKTRGQQVTLRCSSQSGHNTVSWYQQALGQGPQFIFQYYREEENGRGNFPPRFSGLQFPNYSSELNVNALELDDSALYLCASSFGSPIRAEAFFGQGTRLTVV.

The rearrangement links TRBV29-1 to TRBJ1-1; the D gene is possibly TRBD1 (5 bases). CDR3 length: 13 amino acids. CDR1 SQVTM and CDR2 ANQGSEA come from the germline V gene. The germline V and J ends were trimmed by 4 bases and 0 bases, with 9 bases remaining between them. The CDR3 DNA reads TGCAGCGTTGCCAGGGTATTGAACACTGAAGCTTTCTTT. Protein: CSVARVLNTEAFF.

A single count supports this clone. V gene TRBV4-2 combines with J gene TRBJ2-5; D is unresolved. CDR3 length equals 16 residues. The germline CDR1 and CDR2 sequences are LGHNA and YNFKEQ. Trimming shortened V by 0 bases and J by 5 bases, and 16 bases separated the two germline ends. This chain's CDR3 is CASSQEWAQGSETQYF. The DNA of the CDR3 is TGTGCCAGCAGCCAAGAATGGGCACAAGGTTCGGAGACCCAGTACTTC.

V usage is TRBV4-1 and J usage is TRBJ2-3, with TRBD2 as a possible D gene (6 bases). Germline V CDR1 and CDR2: MGHRA, YSYEKL. V shed 2 bases and J shed 2 bases, with 14 bases lying between them. This CDR3 is built from 16 residues. The CDR3 region is CASSQLGTGNTDTQYF. The CDR3, as DNA: TGCGCCAGCAGCCAACTGGGGACTGGGAACACAGATACGCAGTATTTT.

The J gene is TRBJ1-6, the V gene TRBV7-9; maybe TRBD1 (6 bases). Trimming removed 6 bases at V and 8 bases at J, with 14 bases between. CDR1 is SEHNR, CDR2 FQNEAQ, per germline (reference sequence). The CDR3 extends over 14 amino acids. The chain's CDR3 is CASSLAGADSPLHF. Written as DNA, the CDR3 is TGTGCCAGCAGTCTGGCGGGGGCTGATTCACCCCTCCACTTT.

This chain joins TRBV4-2 and TRBJ2-5; 8 nucleotides match TRBD2. V lost 1 base to trimming and J lost 4 bases; unmatched junction nucleotides: 8. The CDR3 sequence is 16 residues long. Germline V gene lookup returns CDR1 LGHNA and CDR2 YNFKEQ. The CDR3 is CASSQASGTSGETQYF. The CDR3 bases are TGTGCCAGCAGCCAAGCCTCCGGGACTAGTGGAGAGACCCAGTACTTC.

This clone was recorded at least ten times. V and J are TRBV30 and TRBJ2-6; 10 bases map to TRBD1. Per germline, CDR1 GTSNPN and CDR2 SVGIG (reference sequence). The CDR3 extends over 21 amino acids. J lost 0 bases, V lost 3 bases, and 17 bases had no gene match. CDR3 amino acids: CAWRSNILLGTGDSGANVLTF. The CDR3 nucleotides are TGTGCCTGGAGGTCAAATATATTGCTCGGGACAGGGGACTCTGGGGCCAACGTCCTGACTTTC.